The 15 T cell receptor beta chains given below trace back to one sample, sequenced in a study of shared clonotypes between healthy human individuals. Libraries were prepared by immunoSEQ multiplex PCR; TCRdb keeps only in-frame clonotypes and omits some of them. The sample contains roughly 2,300,000 clones, just under 95% of which appear only once. Sequencing was carried out using naive CD4+ T cells from PBMCs. Specified subset: CD45RA+ positively selected. The source of these receptors is a man aged 18 to 30 in good health. Some clones in this sample may be carry-over from other donors' samples.

This chain uses TRBV5-4 with TRBJ1-4; no firm D call. V was clipped by 4 bases and J by 10 bases, with 11 bases between them. Germline V gene lookup returns CDR1 SGHNT and CDR2 YYREEE (reference sequence). The CDR3 contains 12 residues. The CDR3 is CASSPPQGKLFF. The CDR3 DNA is TGTGCCAGCAGCCCTCCCCAAGGAAAACTGTTTTTT.

J is TRBJ2-2 and V is TRBV4-1, with D possibly being TRBD1 or TRBD2 (5 bases each). V lost 0 bases and J lost 6, with 20 bases in between. The CDR3 runs 18 residues. Germline V gene data show CDR1 as MGHRA and CDR2 as YSYEKL. DNA for the CDR3: TGCGCCAGCAGCCAAGATGGGCGGCCCAGGTGGGGACCCGGGGAGCTGTTTTTT. It codes for CASSQDGRPRWGPGELFF.

About this clone: This same CDR3 is encoded by further DNA sequences in the sample. The CDR3 DNA sequence: TGTGCCAGTAGGAGGGGGACTGAAGCTTTCTTT. Encoded protein: CASRRGTEAFF. V usage is TRBV19 and J usage is TRBJ1-1, with TRBD1 as a possible D gene (6 bases). V was cut by 6 bases and J by 5 bases, with 7 bases left in between. Germline V lookup: CDR1 LNHDA, CDR2 SQIVND (reference sequence). The CDR3 length is 11 residues.

The V call is TRBV6-1, the J call TRBJ1-5; no firm D call. Trimming removed 0 bases at V and 6 bases at J, with 12 bases between. Germline values: CDR1 MNHNS, CDR2 SASEGT. The CDR3 runs to 15 residues. CDR3 residues: CASSEAPRGTQPQHF. The CDR3 DNA reads as TGTGCCAGCAGTGAAGCGCCCCGGGGTACTCAGCCCCAGCATTTT.

A few counts support this clone. V and J are TRBV7-9 and TRBJ1-5; D is ambiguous. V was clipped by 1 base and J by 1 base, with 11 bases between them. Germline V gene sequence: CDR1 SEHNR, CDR2 FQNEAQ (reference sequence). This CDR3 is built from 16 residues. The CDR3, as DNA: TGTGCCAGCAGCTTAGATGTCGGACGGAGCAATCAGCCCCAGCATTTT. This gives the protein CASSLDVGRSNQPQHF.

J is TRBJ2-7 and V is TRBV5-1; TRBD1 matches at 7 bases. V trimming: 3 bases; J trimming: 3 bases; junction bases outside the gene matches: 6. In germline, CDR1 is SGHRS, CDR2 YFSETQ. The CDR3 extends over 14 amino acids. The CDR3 spells CASSYGTDDYEQYF. CDR3 DNA sequence: TGCGCCAGCAGCTATGGGACAGACGACTACGAGCAGTACTTC.

This chain joins TRBV19 and TRBJ1-2; weak D call: TRBD1 (5 bases). This CDR3 has 14 residues. CDR1 and CDR2 (germline): LNHDA, SQIVND (reference sequence). Trimming stripped 6 bases from V and 7 bases from J, with 18 bases between. The CDR3 coding sequence is TGTGCCAGTAGCTGGGTTGGGCAGGGCGGTGGCTACACCTTC. It is translated as CASSWVGQGGGYTF.

This clone was counted a single time. V gene TRBV7-2 combines with J gene TRBJ2-1, with 8 nucleotides matching TRBD2. Looked up from germline, CDR1 is SGHTA and CDR2 is FQGNSA. The ends lost 3 bases at V and 6 bases at J; junction bases unmatched: 1. This CDR3 region has 13 residues. In nucleotides, the CDR3 is TGTGCCAGCAGCTTCGCGGGGGGCAATGAGCAGTTCTTC. It specifies CASSFAGGNEQFF.

This clone showed up just once. V is TRBV28 and J is TRBJ1-4; D unclear. Between the trimmed V and J ends, which lost 3 bases and 2 bases, there was a span of 16 bases. CDR3 length: 17 residues. Germline-derived CDR1 and CDR2 are MDHEN and SYDVKM. The CDR3 loop reads CASSFPRGLGTNEKLFF. CDR3 nucleotides: TGTGCCAGCAGTTTCCCCCGGGGTCTGGGGACTAATGAAAAACTGTTTTTT.

This clone was detected once. This rearrangement joins TRBV5-1 to TRBJ1-2; possibly TRBD1 for D (5 bases). This CDR3 has 13 amino acids. V gave up 3 bases and J gave up 7 bases, with 13 bases separating them. The germline V gene has CDR1 SGHRS and CDR2 YFSETQ. The CDR3 reads CASSSRDFIGYTF. The CDR3 nucleotides are TGCGCCAGCAGCTCACGGGACTTCATTGGCTACACCTTC.

The V call is TRBV27, the J call TRBJ2-4; 9 bases are shared with TRBD2. Germline CDR1 is MNHEY and CDR2 is SMNVEV (reference sequence). V trimming: 2 bases; J trimming: 2 bases; junction bases outside the gene matches: 10. The CDR3 contains 18 residues. CDR3 nucleotides: TGTGCCAGCAGTTTAGGGGCTAGCGGGGCCCTAACCAAAAACATTCAGTACTTC. Residues: CASSLGASGALTKNIQYF.

CDR3 sequence: CSAGEQQETQYF. CDR3 DNA: TGCAGCGCCGGCGAACAACAAGAGACCCAGTACTTC. The J gene is TRBJ2-5, the V gene TRBV29-1; no firm D call. Germline loops: CDR1 SQVTM, CDR2 ANQGSEA. The CDR3 runs to 12 residues. The V and J ends lost 7 bases and 2 bases respectively, with 11 bases between them.

The CDR3 loop reads CASSFRTSRNEQFF. The CDR3 DNA reads TGTGCCAGCAGCTTCCGGACTAGCCGGAATGAGCAGTTCTTC. The chain recombines TRBV7-8 with TRBJ2-1; 8 bases fit TRBD2. CDR1 SGHVS and CDR2 FQNEAQ come from the germline V gene. CDR3 size: 14 residues. Trimming at V came to 3 bases and at J to 7 bases, leaving 5 bases not matched to a gene.

This clone has only one observation. V and J are TRBV5-4 and TRBJ2-2, with TRBD2 matching 10 bases. V was pared by 4 bases and J by 8 bases, with 11 bases of the junction left unmatched. Per the germline V gene, CDR1 is SGHNT and CDR2 is YYREEE (reference sequence). The CDR3 totals 16 residues. The CDR3 bases are TGTGCCAGCAGCCCAGGGACTAGCGCCACTTGGGGGGAGCTGTTTTTT. This sequence encodes CASSPGTSATWGELFF. The variable domain in full, with the rest retrieved from reference TRBV5-4 and TRBJ2-2, is ETGVTQSPTHLIKTRGQQVTLRCSSQSGHNTVSWYQQALGQGPQFIFQYYREEENGRGNFPPRFSGLQFPNYSSELNVNALELDDSALYLCASSPGTSATWGELFFGEGSRLTVL.

CDR3 sequence reads: CASNRAGSSYGYTF. The CDR3 DNA reads as TGTGCCAGCAATAGGGCAGGGAGTAGCTATGGCTACACCTTC. This sequence joins TRBV28 and TRBJ1-2, with a possible D match to TRBD1 (5 bases). Germline loops: CDR1 MDHEN, CDR2 SYDVKM. The CDR3 covers 14 residues. Trimming left V 7 bases short and J 4 bases short, with 16 bases between.